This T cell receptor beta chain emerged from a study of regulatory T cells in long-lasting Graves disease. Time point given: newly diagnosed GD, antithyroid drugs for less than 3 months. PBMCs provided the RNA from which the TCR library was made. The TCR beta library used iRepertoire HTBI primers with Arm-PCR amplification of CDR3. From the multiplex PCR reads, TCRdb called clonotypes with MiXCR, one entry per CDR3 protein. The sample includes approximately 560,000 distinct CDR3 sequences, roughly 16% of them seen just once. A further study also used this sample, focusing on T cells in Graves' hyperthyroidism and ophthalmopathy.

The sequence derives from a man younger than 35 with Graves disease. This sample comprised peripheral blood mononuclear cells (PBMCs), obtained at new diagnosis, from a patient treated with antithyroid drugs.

The DNA for the CDR3 is TGTGCCAGCAGCTTAGGACTAGCGGACCCAAGGGCAGATACGCAGTATTTT. It encodes CASSLGLADPRADTQYF. The V gene is TRBV7-8, the J gene TRBJ2-3; TRBD2 aligns across 9 bases. The CDR3 is 17 residues long. Germline CDR1 is SGHVS and CDR2 is FQNEAQ. The ends lost 1 base at V and 4 bases at J; junction bases unmatched: 9.